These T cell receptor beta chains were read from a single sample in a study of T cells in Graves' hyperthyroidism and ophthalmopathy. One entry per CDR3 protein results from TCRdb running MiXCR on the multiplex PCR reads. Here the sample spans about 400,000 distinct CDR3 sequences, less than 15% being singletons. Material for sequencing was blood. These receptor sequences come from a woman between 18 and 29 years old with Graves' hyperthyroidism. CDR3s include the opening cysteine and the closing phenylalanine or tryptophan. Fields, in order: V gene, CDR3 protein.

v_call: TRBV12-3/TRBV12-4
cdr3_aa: CASSLGETRQFF

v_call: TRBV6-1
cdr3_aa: CASSEPDGLAGLTDTQYF

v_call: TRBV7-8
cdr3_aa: CASSPGREQYF

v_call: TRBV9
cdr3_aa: CASSVRGEPYNEQFF

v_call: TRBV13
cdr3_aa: CASSLGQLAGGVSYEQYF

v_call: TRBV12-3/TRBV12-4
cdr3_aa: CASSLLAGVTGELFF

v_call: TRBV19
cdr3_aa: CASSGRRNTEAFF

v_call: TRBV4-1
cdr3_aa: CASSQYEGESPLHF

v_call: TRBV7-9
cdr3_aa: CASSTSHGTGGAGELFF

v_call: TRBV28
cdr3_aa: CASSGPGASGRASYNEQFF

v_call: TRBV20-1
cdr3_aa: CSARSQGGNTEAFF

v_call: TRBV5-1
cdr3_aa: CASSRPVTGNTEAFF

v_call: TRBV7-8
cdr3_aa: CASSLARALEQYF

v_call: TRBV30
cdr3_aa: CAWIPREGFTDTQYF

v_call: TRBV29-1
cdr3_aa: CSVWGGRTGELFF

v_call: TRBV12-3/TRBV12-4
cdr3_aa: CASKRPANEKLFF

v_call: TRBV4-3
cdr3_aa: CASSQNLLAGDEQYF

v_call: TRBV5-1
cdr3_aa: CASSGRDRYPGANVLTF

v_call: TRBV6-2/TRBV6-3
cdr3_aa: CASIRGDTEAFF

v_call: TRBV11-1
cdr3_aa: CASSSGTPTCEQYF

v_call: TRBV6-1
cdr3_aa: CASSSLTGGDEQFF

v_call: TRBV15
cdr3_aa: CATSRAGTSGSYRLDTQYF

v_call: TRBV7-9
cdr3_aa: CASSAGTAKNQPQHF

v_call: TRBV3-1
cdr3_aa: CASSQFTGGAAFF

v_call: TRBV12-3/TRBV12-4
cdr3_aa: CASVTALNTEAFF

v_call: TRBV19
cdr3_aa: CASSIGGGQPQHF

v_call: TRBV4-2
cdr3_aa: CASSQDRAGGEGYTF

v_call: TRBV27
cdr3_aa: CASSPGYGYAF

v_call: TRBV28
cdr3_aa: CASSRDRGPTYEQYF

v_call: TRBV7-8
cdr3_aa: CASSLAGGGGTYEQYF

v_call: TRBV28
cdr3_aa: CASTGIAGGIYEQYF

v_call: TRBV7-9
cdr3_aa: CASSFSGAADSNQPQHF

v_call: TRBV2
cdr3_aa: CATRGTAYQETQYF

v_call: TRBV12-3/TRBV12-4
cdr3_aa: CASSSTGMGNTEAFF

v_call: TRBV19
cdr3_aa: CASSPVAGLSYNEQFF

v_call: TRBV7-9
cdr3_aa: CASSLGTSGRYVGELFF

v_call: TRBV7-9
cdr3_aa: CASSLAGGEAFF

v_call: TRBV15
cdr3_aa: CATSRVTGGNQPQHF